The clone carrying this TCR beta chain came up a few times. Antigen unknown. This sample was included in a study of T cells after posttransplantation cyclophosphamide. Study-wide results and caveats: Later blood repertoires were often dominated by clones from the donor CD8+ memory compartment.

The repertoire was sequenced with immunoSEQ multiplex PCR; TCRdb's copy has only in-frame clones and lacks some. The repertoire consists of more than 9,500 clones, none detected only once. The germline V gene encodes CDR1 MGHRA and CDR2 YSYEKL. V lost 2 bases and J 2 bases, leaving 13 bases between the germline ends. The CDR3 totals 16 residues. Input material: PBMCs. The chain uses TRBV4-1 and TRBJ1-5; D ambiguous. The clonotype comes from a woman between 40 and 55 years old in good health, CMV-negative, and a related stem cell transplant donor. CDR3 region: CASSQTLTRGNQPQHF. CDR3 bases: TGCGCCAGCAGCCAAACCTTGACTCGCGGCAATCAGCCCCAGCATTTT.